This T cell receptor (beta chain) was recorded in a study of cytomegalovirus exposure and HLA in healthy donors. The CDR3 is 13 amino acids. CDR1 SGHKS and CDR2 YYEKEE come from the germline V gene (reference sequence). Trimming took 2 bases from V and 3 from J; bases not matched to a gene: 0. Vbeta (60) and Jbeta (13) primers were used in the PCR. The method was immunoSEQ multiplex PCR; TCRdb's version includes in-frame clones alone and lacks a portion of them. The table has around 160,000 clones, roughly 80% seen once; the top ten hold 9% to 10%. Sequencing was performed on PBMCs. V usage is TRBV5-5 and J usage is TRBJ1-1; the match to TRBD1 covers 8 bases. The TCR comes from a man aged 18 to 29 in good health and CMV-seropositive. CDR3 sequence (DNA): TGTGCCAGCAGCTTACAGGGGGACACTGAAGCTTTCTTT. Translation gives CASSLQGDTEAFF.